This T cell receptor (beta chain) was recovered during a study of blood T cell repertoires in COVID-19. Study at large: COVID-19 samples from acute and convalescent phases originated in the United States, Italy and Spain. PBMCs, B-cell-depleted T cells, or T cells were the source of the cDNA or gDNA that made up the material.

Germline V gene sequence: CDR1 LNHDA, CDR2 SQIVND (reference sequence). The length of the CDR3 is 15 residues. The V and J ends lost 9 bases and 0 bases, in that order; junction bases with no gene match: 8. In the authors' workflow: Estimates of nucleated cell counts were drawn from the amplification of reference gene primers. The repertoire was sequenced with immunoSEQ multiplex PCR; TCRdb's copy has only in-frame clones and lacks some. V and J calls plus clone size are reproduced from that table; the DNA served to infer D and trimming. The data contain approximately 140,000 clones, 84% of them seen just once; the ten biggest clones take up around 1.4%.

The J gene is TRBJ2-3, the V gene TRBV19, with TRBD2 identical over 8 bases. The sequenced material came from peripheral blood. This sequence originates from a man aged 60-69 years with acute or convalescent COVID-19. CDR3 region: CASPLRGDSTDTQYF. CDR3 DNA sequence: TGTGCCAGCCCTCTGCGGGGGGATAGCACAGATACGCAGTATTTT.